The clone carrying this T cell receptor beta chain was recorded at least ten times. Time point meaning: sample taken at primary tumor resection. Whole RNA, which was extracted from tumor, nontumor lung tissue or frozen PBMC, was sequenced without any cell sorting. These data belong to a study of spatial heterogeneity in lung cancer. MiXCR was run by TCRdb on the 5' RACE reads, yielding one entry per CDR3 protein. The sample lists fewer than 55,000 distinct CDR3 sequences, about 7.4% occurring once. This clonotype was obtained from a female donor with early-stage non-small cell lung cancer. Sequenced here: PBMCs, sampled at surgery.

CDR3 in DNA: TGCAGTGCTACACTGGGGGCTACGGATTACAATGAGCAGTTCTTC. Its protein is CSATLGATDYNEQFF. The rearrangement uses TRBV20-1 and TRBJ2-1; D possibly corresponds to TRBD1 (6 bases). Germline V gene lookup returns CDR1 DFQATT and CDR2 SNEGSKA (reference sequence). Deletions cut 4 bases from V and 4 bases from J, with 17 bases between. There are 15 residues in the CDR3.